This T cell receptor (beta chain) was sequenced in a study of blood T cell repertoires in COVID-19. For the study at large: Acute and convalescent COVID-19 specimens originated in the United States, Italy and Spain. The cDNA or gDNA used as material had been derived from T cells, B-cell-depleted T cells, or PBMCs.

The V gene's germline CDR1 is SGHNT and CDR2 YYREEE (reference sequence). This CDR3 has 14 amino acids. The junction had 4 bases not matched to a gene; V was cut back by 4 bases and J by 1 base. As handled by the study authors: Reference gene primer amplification in the assay estimated nucleated cell counts. Sequenced by immunoSEQ multiplex PCR; TCRdb stores in-frame clones only, minus some. D and trimming were read from the DNA, whereas the V and J calls and clone size are those reported in that table. The sample includes 130,000 to 150,000 clones, around 78% of them seen just once. This clonotype was sampled from a woman aged 60-70 years with acute or convalescent COVID-19. The sample taken for sequencing was peripheral blood. The chain combines TRBV5-4 with TRBJ1-1; 7 nucleotides line up with TRBD1. CDR3 in DNA: TGTGCCAGCAGCGGGGGACAGAGGAACACTGAAGCTTTCTTT. Translation: CASSGGQRNTEAFF.